The next 10 T cell receptor beta chains were all read from a single sample in a study of T-cell reconstitution after alpha-beta-depleted transplantation in children. As it was prepared, the TCRbeta library received unique molecular identifiers. TCRdb re-analysed the PCR reads in MiXCR, keeping a single row per CDR3 protein. The sample has hundreds of thousands of distinct CDR3 sequences; less than 15% are singletons. Here the sequenced sample was PBMCs, taken before TCRalphabeta/CD19-depleted stem cell transplant. The receptors were sampled from a girl aged 2 to 10 with congenital amegakaryocytic thrombocytopenia, due to receive a stem cell transplant.

This rearrangement joins TRBV7-9 to TRBJ2-3; possibly TRBD1 for D (6 bases). Germline V gene sequence: CDR1 SEHNR, CDR2 FQNEAQ (reference sequence). Trimming removed 3 bases from V and 6 bases from J, with 16 bases in between. The CDR3 is made up of 15 amino acids. CDR3 sequence reads: CASSLITGLEDTQYF. The CDR3 nucleotides read TGTGCCAGCAGCTTGATCACAGGGCTGGAGGATACGCAGTATTTT.

As concerns this clonotype: Since a much larger clone is just one base distant, this may be a read error. This sequence joins TRBV27 and TRBJ2-1; TRBD1 matches at 7 bases. Unmatched junction bases numbered 15, after V lost 9 bases and J lost 7 bases. Germline V lookup: CDR1 MNHEY, CDR2 SMNVEV (reference sequence). This CDR3 spans 15 amino acids. The CDR3 nucleotides are TGTGCCAGAGGTATCAGACAGGGTGGTAATAATGAGCAGTTCTTC. It specifies CARGIRQGGNNEQFF.

The chain joins TRBV11-2 to TRBJ2-1, with D maybe TRBD2 (5 bases). The CDR3 loop spans 18 amino acids. V gave up 0 bases and J gave up 4 bases, with 19 bases separating them. In germline, CDR1 is SGHAT, CDR2 FQNNGV. Here the CDR3 DNA reads TGTGCCAGCAGCTTAGAGTCTCGTCTAGCAGCGACGTACAATGAGCAGTTCTTC. Its translation: CASSLESRLAATYNEQFF.

This clonotype was detected many times. The gene calls are TRBV4-1 and TRBJ2-7, with D tentatively TRBD1 (6 bases). Germline-derived CDR1 and CDR2 are MGHRA and YSYEKL. The CDR3 is 17 residues long. V shed 0 bases and J shed 3 bases, with 18 bases lying between them. In DNA, the CDR3 is TGCGCCAGCAGCCAAGATCTGCTTTCGGGACATATCTACGAGCAGTACTTC. Protein: CASSQDLLSGHIYEQYF.

The J gene is TRBJ2-5, the V gene TRBV6-1, with a weak D call TRBD1 (5 bases). V was trimmed by 5 bases and J by 2 bases, leaving 12 bases between them. Germline V lookup: CDR1 MNHNS, CDR2 SASEGT. The CDR3 runs to 14 residues. The CDR3 bases are TGTGCCAGCAGTCGCCAGGGTAGTCAAGAGACCCAGTACTTC. Protein sequence: CASSRQGSQETQYF.

This clonotype was counted many times. The chain is built from TRBV20-1 and TRBJ1-6; no reliable D call. V was clipped by 2 bases and J by 9 bases, with 14 bases between them. The CDR3 is 14 amino acids. From germline, CDR1 is DFQATT and CDR2 SNEGSKA (reference sequence). CDR3 sequence: CSARLGQLSSPLHF. CDR3 DNA sequence: TGCAGTGCTAGACTTGGGCAGTTAAGTTCACCCCTCCACTTT.

The genes are TRBV5-1 and TRBJ2-3, with D possibly being TRBD1 (6 bases). This CDR3 comprises 13 residues. The germline CDR1 and CDR2 sequences are SGHRS and YFSETQ. V dropped 0 bases and J dropped 8 bases, with 10 bases sitting between them. The CDR3 coding sequence is TGCGCCAGCAGCTTGGAAGGGGGTGTTACGCAGTATTTT. Translating gives CASSLEGGVTQYF.

Regarding this clonotype: A clone one base away is much larger, so this may be a read error. The chain uses TRBV18 and TRBJ2-7, with D possibly being TRBD2 (5 bases). Germline V CDR1 and CDR2: KGHSH, LQKENI. This CDR3 comprises 16 residues. Trimming removed 2 bases at V and 1 base at J, with 15 bases between. In nucleotides, the CDR3 is TGTGCCAGCTCACCAGCACGGATAGCGTGGTCCTACGAGCAGTACTTC. Translating gives CASSPARIAWSYEQYF.

This clonotype was seen more than once but under ten times. The chain has TRBV5-1 and TRBJ2-7; D is undetermined. Germline values: CDR1 SGHRS, CDR2 YFSETQ. This CDR3 has 13 residues. V lost 4 bases to trimming and J lost 4 bases, with 12 bases between them. In nucleotides, the CDR3 is TGCGCCAGCAGCAGGACCTTGGGGTACGAGCAGTACTTC. Translating gives CASSRTLGYEQYF.

This clonotype occurred a few times. V and J are TRBV20-1 and TRBJ1-5; 9 bases fit TRBD1. V dropped 5 bases and J dropped 5; count of bases not matched to a gene: 4. CDR3 length equals 13 residues. Germline CDR1 and CDR2: DFQATT and SNEGSKA (reference sequence). Written as DNA, the CDR3 is TGCAGTGCTGGCCGGACAGGGGATCAGCCCCAGCATTTT. Its translation: CSAGRTGDQPQHF.